The clone carrying this T cell receptor (beta chain) has a handful of counts. Its antigen is not identified. This sample is drawn from a study of T-cell reconstitution after alpha-beta-depleted transplantation in children. General study results and limits: Surviving recipient T cells and thymic progenitors underlay high day-60 TCRbeta diversity in some patients.

Unique molecular identifiers were incorporated when the TCRbeta library was constructed. MiXCR was run by TCRdb on the PCR reads, yielding one entry per CDR3 protein. This sample carries approximately 190,000 distinct CDR3 sequences, roughly 9.1% of them seen once, and the ten largest clones take 35% to 45%. This material consisted of PBMCs, mostly from graft donor cells, taken 360 days after TCRalphabeta/CD19-depleted stem cell transplant. The sequence was obtained from a male patient aged 2 to 10 who had a stem cell transplant for acute myeloid leukemia, so the T cells may come from the graft donor.

The DNA for the CDR3 is TGTGCCAGCAGCCGACAGTACCAAGAGACCCAGTACTTC. Translating it yields CASSRQYQETQYF. The chain employs TRBV7-3 and TRBJ2-5, with a weak D call TRBD1 (5 bases). Trimming removed 5 bases at V and 0 bases at J, with 7 bases between. CDR1 and CDR2 (germline): SGHTA, FQGTGA. This CDR3 has 13 residues. Looking up the rest from reference TRBV7-3 and TRBJ2-5 gives the full variable domain: GAGVSQTPSNKVTEKGKYVELRCDPISGHTALYWYRQSLGQGPEFLIYFQGTGAADDSGLPNDRFFAVRPEGSVSTLKIQRTERGDSAVYLCASSRQYQETQYFGPGTRLLVL.